One and the same sample provided the 5 T cell receptor beta chains below, sequenced in a study of spatial heterogeneity in lung cancer. From the 5' RACE reads, TCRdb called clonotypes with MiXCR, one entry per CDR3 protein. The table has 55,000 to 75,000 distinct CDR3 sequences, about 8.2% seen once; the top ten hold roughly 1.9%. The time point denotes: blood at routine non-recurrence follow-up after resection. Sequencing was performed on PBMCs, taken at follow-up. These receptors came from a female donor with early-stage non-small cell lung cancer.

This clonotype was observed at least ten times. The chain links TRBV2 to TRBJ2-2, with no clear D. V dropped 6 bases and J dropped 0 bases, with 5 bases sitting between them. The length of the CDR3 is 13 residues. Germline loops: CDR1 SNHLY, CDR2 FYNNEI. CDR3: CASRDSNTGELFF. Written as DNA, the CDR3 is TGTGCCAGCAGAGATTCGAACACCGGGGAGCTGTTTTTT.

This clonotype was counted at least ten times. This sequence joins TRBV29-1 and TRBJ2-3; 7 bases are a match to TRBD1. Trimming cost V 3 bases and J 3 bases; bases outside gene matches: 12. Per germline, CDR1 SQVTM and CDR2 ANQGSEA. This CDR3 is 16 amino acids long. For the CDR3, the DNA is TGCAGCGTTGACCTGATCGAGGGGGCTAGGACAGATACGCAGTATTTT. As protein: CSVDLIEGARTDTQYF.

This clonotype showed up many times. V is TRBV20-1 and J is TRBJ1-5; D unclear. Germline V gene data show CDR1 as DFQATT and CDR2 as SNEGSKA (reference sequence). The CDR3 consists of 13 residues. V was pared by 3 bases and J by 4 bases, with 10 bases between. The CDR3 protein is CSARRTENQPQHF. The CDR3 nucleotides are TGCAGTGCTAGGCGGACGGAGAATCAGCCCCAGCATTTT.

The sample holds many counts of this clonotype. The chain combines TRBV5-1 with TRBJ1-2, with D possibly being TRBD1 (5 bases). This CDR3 has 13 residues. The V end lost 1 base, the J end lost 6 bases, and 10 bases lay between the germline ends. From germline, CDR1 is SGHRS and CDR2 YFSETQ. This CDR3 reads CASSLLGLDGYTF. In DNA form, the CDR3 reads TGCGCCAGCAGCTTGCTGGGACTGGATGGCTACACCTTC.

A few counts support this clonotype. The V and J genes are TRBV27 and TRBJ2-2; TRBD1 matches at 9 bases. The germline gives CDR1 MNHEY, CDR2 SMNVEV (reference sequence). V lost 5 bases to trimming and J lost 4 bases; unmatched junction nucleotides: 5. The CDR3 extends over 15 amino acids. The CDR3: CASSLSDRGTGELFF. The DNA for the CDR3 is TGTGCCAGCAGTCTGTCGGACAGGGGCACCGGGGAGCTGTTTTTT.